These T cell receptor beta chains were read from a single sample in a study of T cell repertoires in cytomegalovirus infection. Their recognized antigens are unknown. Using its own MiXCR run on the reads, TCRdb lists one record per CDR3 protein. The table has around 430,000 distinct CDR3 sequences, approximately 46% seen once; the top ten hold around 45%. This sample comprised cultured PBMCs, obtained from culture after CMV antigen stimulation. Receptors were obtained from a human donor in good health (CMV status not recorded). Some clones in this sample may be carry-over from other donors' samples. The CDR3 runs from the conserved cysteine through the conserved F or W. The D gene is left open where the match is weak. Only part of the rows carry a size: once, few, many, or a class if the clone is expanded.

CDR3: CASSLLGGATEAFF
DNA: TGTGCCAGCAGTTTACTGGGTGGAGCCACTGAAGCTTTCTTT
V: TRBV12-3/TRBV12-4
J: TRBJ1-1
size: NA
length: 14
D: NA

CDR3: CAISESGGGSSYEQYF
DNA: TGTGCCATCAGTGAGTCGGGGGGGGGTTCGTCCTACGAGCAGTACTTC
V: TRBV10-3
J: TRBJ2-7
size: NA
length: 16
D: TRBD2

CDR3: CASSPERHTGTSATNEKLFF
DNA: TGTGCCAGCAGCCCCGAGCGGCATACAGGGACGTCGGCGACTAATGAAAAACTGTTTTTT
V: TRBV6-8
J: TRBJ1-4
size: few
length: 20
D: NA

CDR3: CASAVSGATDTQYF
DNA: TGTGCCAGCGCAGTGTCGGGAGCCACAGATACGCAGTATTTT
V: TRBV7-2
J: TRBJ2-3
size: NA
length: 14
D: NA

CDR3: CASSVLRTGHGTQYF
DNA: TGTGCCAGCAGTGTCCTAAGGACAGGCCATGGGACCCAGTACTTC
V: TRBV6-1
J: TRBJ2-5
size: few
length: 15
D: TRBD1

CDR3: CASSWNVVFSGRADNEQFF
DNA: TGTGCCAGCAGTTGGAATGTGGTCTTTAGCGGGAGGGCCGACAATGAGCAGTTCTTC
V: TRBV27
J: TRBJ2-1
size: once
length: 19
D: TRBD2

CDR3: CASSQMGGPPYEQYF
DNA: TGTGCCAGCAGCCAGATGGGGGGGCCACCCTACGAGCAGTACTTC
V: TRBV14
J: TRBJ2-7
size: NA
length: 15
D: NA

CDR3: CASSYATGDGANVLTF
DNA: TGTGCCAGCAGTTACGCCACAGGGGATGGGGCCAACGTCCTGACTTTC
V: TRBV6-6
J: TRBJ2-6
size: few
length: 16
D: TRBD1

CDR3: CASSWGAGRDEKLFF
DNA: TGTGCCAGCAGCTGGGGGGCAGGGAGGGATGAAAAACTGTTTTTT
V: TRBV7-2
J: TRBJ1-4
size: NA
length: 15
D: NA

CDR3: CASSGEVVETQYF
DNA: TGTGCCAGCAGTGGAGAGGTAGTAGAGACCCAGTACTTC
V: TRBV2
J: TRBJ2-5
size: few
length: 13
D: NA

CDR3: CASSGVNEKLFF
DNA: TGTGCCAGCAGTGGTGTGAATGAAAAACTGTTTTTT
V: TRBV2
J: TRBJ1-4
size: few
length: 12
D: NA

CDR3: CASSLGFFGRGHGQFF
DNA: NA
V: TRBV7-2
J: TRBJ2-1
size: few
length: 16
D: NA

CDR3: CASSVDSKREQFF
DNA: TGTGCCAGCAGCGTAGACTCGAAGAGAGAGCAGTTCTTC
V: TRBV9
J: TRBJ2-1
size: few
length: 13
D: NA

CDR3: CASSFPEDEQFF
DNA: TGTGCCAGCAGCTTCCCCGAGGATGAGCAGTTCTTC
V: TRBV7-2
J: TRBJ2-1
size: NA
length: 12
D: NA

CDR3: CASRLGLAGIEQYF
DNA: TGTGCCAGCAGACTGGGACTAGCGGGAATCGAGCAGTACTTC
V: TRBV12-3/TRBV12-4
J: TRBJ2-7
size: few
length: 14
D: TRBD2

CDR3: CASSSQAISNIQYF
DNA: TGTGCCAGCAGCTCGCAGGCCATCTCAAACATTCAGTACTTC
V: TRBV7-2
J: TRBJ2-4
size: NA
length: 14
D: NA

CDR3: CASRRRGGIQYF
DNA: TGTGCCAGCCGCCGGCGAGGGGGCATTCAGTACTTC
V: TRBV7-2
J: TRBJ2-4
size: many
length: 12
D: NA

CDR3: CASSFTLDTEAFF
DNA: TGTGCCAGCAGCTTTACATTGGACACTGAAGCTTTCTTT
V: TRBV7-9
J: TRBJ1-1
size: NA
length: 13
D: NA

CDR3: CSARSWDRVNQPQHF
DNA: TGCAGTGCTAGATCATGGGACAGGGTCAATCAGCCCCAGCATTTT
V: TRBV20-1
J: TRBJ1-5
size: NA
length: 15
D: TRBD1

CDR3: CASSQDDRGSPLHF
DNA: TGTGCCAGCAGCCAAGACGATCGCGGTTCACCCCTCCACTTT
V: TRBV4-2
J: TRBJ1-6
size: few
length: 14
D: NA

CDR3: CASSLATPGGVEAYEQYF
DNA: TGTGCCAGCAGCTTAGCTACCCCAGGGGGCGTGGAGGCCTACGAGCAGTACTTC
V: TRBV7-2
J: TRBJ2-7
size: NA
length: 18
D: TRBD1

CDR3: CASSLEGWDYGYTF
DNA: TGTGCCAGCAGCTTGGAGGGGTGGGACTATGGCTACACCTTC
V: TRBV5-5
J: TRBJ1-2
size: few
length: 14
D: NA

CDR3: CASSRGLVGSYNEQFF
DNA: TGTGCCAGCAGCCGCGGATTGGTTGGCTCCTACAATGAGCAGTTCTTC
V: TRBV11-2
J: TRBJ2-1
size: NA
length: 16
D: NA

CDR3: CASIDGRGGFTDTQYF
DNA: TGTGCCAGCATTGATGGGCGGGGGGGCTTCACAGATACGCAGTATTTT
V: TRBV12-3/TRBV12-4
J: TRBJ2-3
size: NA
length: 16
D: TRBD2

CDR3: CASSLEPRGYFTEAFF
DNA: TGTGCCAGCAGTTTAGAGCCAAGGGGATACTTCACTGAAGCTTTCTTT
V: TRBV27
J: TRBJ1-1
size: NA
length: 16
D: NA

CDR3: CASSLELAGGPPYNEQFF
DNA: TGTGCCAGCAGCTTAGAACTAGCGGGGGGCCCTCCTTACAATGAGCAGTTCTTC
V: TRBV7-6
J: TRBJ2-1
size: NA
length: 18
D: TRBD2

CDR3: CASRLGFKGNYEQYF
DNA: TGTGCCAGCAGGTTGGGATTTAAGGGTAACTACGAGCAGTACTTC
V: TRBV5-6
J: TRBJ2-7
size: NA
length: 15
D: NA

CDR3: CASSVAGGQGGVQYF
DNA: TGTGCCAGCAGCGTCGCCGGGGGACAGGGAGGTGTGCAGTACTTC
V: TRBV7-2
J: TRBJ2-7
size: NA
length: 15
D: TRBD1

CDR3: CASSTVGDQPQHF
DNA: TGTGCCAGCAGCACCGTGGGGGACCAGCCCCAGCATTTT
V: TRBV7-2
J: TRBJ1-5
size: few
length: 13
D: NA

CDR3: CASSLEGQGSFGNQPQHF
DNA: TGTGCCAGCAGTTTAGAAGGACAGGGAAGCTTTGGCAATCAGCCCCAGCATTTT
V: TRBV27
J: TRBJ1-5
size: NA
length: 18
D: TRBD1

CDR3: CASSEAWVNTEAFF
DNA: TGTGCCAGCAGTGAAGCCTGGGTCAACACTGAAGCTTTCTTT
V: TRBV6-1
J: TRBJ1-1
size: NA
length: 14
D: NA

CDR3: CASSSYRNQPQHF
DNA: TGTGCCAGCAGTTCCTACAGGAATCAGCCCCAGCATTTT
V: TRBV6-2/TRBV6-3
J: TRBJ1-5
size: NA
length: 13
D: NA

CDR3: CASSRTGVNEKLFF
DNA: TGTGCCAGCAGCCGGACAGGGGTTAATGAAAAACTGTTTTTT
V: TRBV7-2
J: TRBJ1-4
size: few
length: 14
D: TRBD1

CDR3: CASSSFRGGGEQYF
DNA: TGTGCCAGCAGTTCATTCCGGGGGGGAGGCGAGCAGTACTTC
V: TRBV6-5
J: TRBJ2-7
size: NA
length: 14
D: TRBD2

CDR3: CASSLETGLYNEQFF
DNA: TGTGCCAGCAGCTTAGAAACGGGGTTATACAATGAGCAGTTCTTC
V: TRBV7-6
J: TRBJ2-1
size: NA
length: 15
D: NA

CDR3: CASSSPIADTQYF
DNA: TGTGCCAGCAGCTCACCCATCGCAGATACGCAGTATTTT
V: TRBV7-9
J: TRBJ2-3
size: NA
length: 13
D: NA

CDR3: CASRDAEPQMKQFF
DNA: TGTGCCAGCAGGGACGCGGAGCCCCAAATGAAGCAGTTCTTC
V: TRBV2
J: TRBJ2-1
size: once
length: 14
D: NA

CDR3: CTCENSYNEQFF
DNA: TGTACCTGTGAGAACTCCTACAATGAGCAGTTCTTC
V: TRBV7-4
J: TRBJ2-1
size: NA
length: 12
D: NA

CDR3: CASSRDAASSYNEQFF
DNA: TGCGCCAGCAGCCGCGACGCGGCCAGCTCCTACAATGAGCAGTTCTTC
V: TRBV4-1
J: TRBJ2-1
size: NA
length: 16
D: NA

CDR3: CASNDRSSYEQYF
DNA: TGCGCCAGCAACGATAGAAGCTCCTACGAGCAGTACTTC
V: TRBV10-2
J: TRBJ2-7
size: once
length: 13
D: NA

CDR3: CASSLTLAQETQYF
DNA: TGTGCCAGCAGCTTGACTCTCGCTCAAGAGACCCAGTACTTC
V: TRBV5-4
J: TRBJ2-5
size: NA
length: 14
D: NA

CDR3: CAISPGLARGVETQYF
DNA: TGTGCCATCAGTCCGGGACTAGCGAGGGGGGTAGAGACCCAGTACTTC
V: TRBV10-3
J: TRBJ2-5
size: few
length: 16
D: TRBD2

CDR3: CASINTYPGLAGVDSTDTQYF
DNA: TGTGCCAGCATCAACACGTACCCGGGACTAGCGGGAGTAGATAGCACAGATACGCAGTATTTT
V: TRBV12-3/TRBV12-4
J: TRBJ2-3
size: NA
length: 21
D: TRBD2

CDR3: CSAQAGENTEAFF
DNA: TGCAGTGCTCAAGCTGGGGAAAACACTGAAGCTTTCTTT
V: TRBV20-1
J: TRBJ1-1
size: once
length: 13
D: NA

CDR3: CASSSGLAGIHEQFF
DNA: TGTGCCAGCAGTTCGGGACTAGCGGGAATCCATGAGCAGTTCTTC
V: TRBV6-2/TRBV6-3
J: TRBJ2-1
size: few
length: 15
D: TRBD2

CDR3: CASFRVGSGYGYTF
DNA: TGTGCCAGTTTCCGGGTGGGGTCAGGGTATGGCTACACCTTC
V: TRBV7-2
J: TRBJ1-2
size: few
length: 14
D: NA

CDR3: CASSQVGDTGELFF
DNA: TGCGCCAGCAGCCAAGTGGGCGACACCGGGGAGCTGTTTTTT
V: TRBV4-1
J: TRBJ2-2
size: NA
length: 14
D: NA

CDR3: CASSPIGEKLFF
DNA: TGTGCCAGCAGTCCAATCGGGGAAAAACTGTTTTTT
V: TRBV27
J: TRBJ1-4
size: NA
length: 12
D: NA

CDR3: CASSLTGGRTYEQYF
DNA: TGTGCCAGCAGCCTAACAGGGGGTCGCACCTACGAGCAGTACTTC
V: TRBV7-9
J: TRBJ2-7
size: NA
length: 15
D: TRBD1

CDR3: CASSLGLSEKLFF
DNA: TGTGCCAGCAGCTTGGGGTTGAGTGAAAAACTGTTTTTT
V: TRBV11-2
J: TRBJ1-4
size: few
length: 13
D: NA

CDR3: CASPSMGAGEGEQFF
DNA: TGTGCCAGCCCTTCCATGGGAGCGGGAGAGGGTGAGCAGTTCTTC
V: TRBV12-3/TRBV12-4
J: TRBJ2-1
size: once
length: 15
D: TRBD2

CDR3: CASSLGVDFWQFF
DNA: TGTGCCAGCAGCTTGGGTGTCGATTTCTGGCAGTTCTTC
V: TRBV7-8
J: TRBJ2-1
size: NA
length: 13
D: NA

CDR3: CASSFLNRDFSNQPQHF
DNA: TGTGCCAGCAGTTTCCTCAACAGGGACTTTAGCAATCAGCCCCAGCATTTT
V: TRBV7-8
J: TRBJ1-5
size: NA
length: 17
D: NA